This section outlines one T cell receptor beta chain sequence together with its context. Unique molecular identifiers tagged the TCRbeta library. TCRdb re-analysed the PCR reads in MiXCR, keeping a single row per CDR3 protein. The sample lists 350,000 to 400,000 distinct CDR3 sequences, over 20% occurring once. This sample is drawn from a study of T-cell reconstitution after alpha-beta-depleted transplantation in children. Germline assignment: CDR1 SGHRS and CDR2 YFSETQ. The V gene lost 0 bases and the J gene lost 0 bases, with 9 bases spanning the gap. This CDR3 is built from 16 residues. The sample consisted of PBMCs from the stem cell graft donor, taken from the stem cell graft. The V call is TRBV5-1, the J call TRBJ2-2, with D possibly called TRBD1 or TRBD2 (5 bases each). This receptor was obtained from a human donor who donated a stem cell graft to a child with acute myeloid leukemia. CDR3 coding DNA: TGCGCCAGCAGCTTGGGTATGGGACCGAACACCGGGGAGCTGTTTTTT. Translated: CASSLGMGPNTGELFF.